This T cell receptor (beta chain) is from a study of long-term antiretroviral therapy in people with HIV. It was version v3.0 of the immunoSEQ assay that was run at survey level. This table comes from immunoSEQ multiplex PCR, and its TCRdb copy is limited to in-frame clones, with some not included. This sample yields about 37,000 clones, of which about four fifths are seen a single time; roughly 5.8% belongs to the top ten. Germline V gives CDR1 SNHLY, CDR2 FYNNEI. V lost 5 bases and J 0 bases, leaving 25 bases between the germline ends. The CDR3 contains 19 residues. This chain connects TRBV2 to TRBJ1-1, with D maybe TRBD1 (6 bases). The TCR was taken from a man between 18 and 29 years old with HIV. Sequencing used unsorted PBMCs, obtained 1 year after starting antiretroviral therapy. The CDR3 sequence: CASSHQRGAGKFMNTEAFF. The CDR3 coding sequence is TGTGCCAGCAGTCACCAGAGGGGGGCAGGGAAGTTCATGAACACTGAAGCTTTCTTT.